This is a list of T cell receptor beta chains from one sample in a study of a mutant IDH1 vaccine in newly diagnosed glioma. The repertoire was sequenced with immunoSEQ multiplex PCR; TCRdb's copy has only in-frame clones and lacks some. The sample lists roughly 16,000 clones; about 80% were seen once. The sample consisted of PBMCs, taken from a glioma patient treated with radiotherapy, temozolomide or both. The source of these receptors is a man aged 35 to 55 with glioma. Each CDR3 is given with its conserved first and last residue. Each record gives: V gene, J gene, D gene, CDR3 protein, CDR3 DNA. The D gene is left open where the match is weak.

>TRBV6-4|TRBJ2-3|-
CASSEGQGATDTQYF
TGTGCCAGCAGTGAAGGGCAGGGAGCCACAGATACGCAGTATTTT
>TRBV11-2|TRBJ2-7|TRBD1
CASSPTGTVEQYF
TGTGCCAGCAGCCCAACTGGGACAGTCGAGCAGTACTTC
>TRBV6-5|TRBJ1-1|TRBD1
CASALQGRTEAFF
TGTGCCAGCGCTCTACAGGGGCGAACTGAAGCTTTCTTT
>TRBV27|TRBJ2-7|TRBD1
CASPKRDRANEQYF
TGTGCCAGCCCTAAGCGGGACAGGGCAAACGAGCAGTACTTC
>TRBV19|TRBJ1-2|-
CASSQATGTGGYTF
TGTGCCAGTAGCCAGGCCACAGGGACTGGGGGCTACACCTTC
>TRBV29-1|TRBJ1-2|-
CSVPTEDIFSVPYGYTF
TGCAGCGTTCCTACGGAGGACATTTTTTCGGTCCCTTATGGCTACACCTTC
>TRBV7-2|TRBJ2-1|TRBD2
CASSLFGSGRYNEQFF
TGTGCCAGCAGCTTATTTGGTAGCGGGAGATACAATGAGCAGTTCTTC
>TRBV5-1|TRBJ2-2|-
CASSLPGKHGELFF
TGCGCCAGCAGCTTGCCTGGGAAGCACGGGGAGCTGTTTTTT
>TRBV6-5|TRBJ1-2|-
CASRREGYGYTF
TGTGCCAGCAGGAGGGAAGGGTATGGCTACACCTTC
>TRBV30|TRBJ2-1|-
CAWSIGGWSNEQFF
TGTGCCTGGAGTATTGGAGGTTGGAGCAATGAGCAGTTCTTC
>TRBV15|TRBJ1-2|TRBD1
CATSKGQGANYGYTF
TGTGCCACCAGCAAGGGACAGGGAGCGAACTATGGCTACACCTTC
>TRBV5-8|TRBJ1-5|-
CASSLFPGYNQPQHF
TGTGCCAGCAGCTTGTTCCCGGGGTATAATCAGCCCCAGCATTTT